One sample yielded the 3 T cell receptor beta chains listed below, sequenced in a study of T cells expressing NK-cell markers. TCRdb reprocessed the 5' RACE reads and stores each CDR3 protein as one record, lacking DNA. The sample shows a few hundred thousand distinct CDR3 sequences, and roughly 5.2% sits with its ten largest clones. Sequencing input: blood T cells: a sorted CD56 or NKG2C T cell subset, CD4+ or CD8+ T cells, or bulk PBMC T cells (not recorded which). The receptors shown here come from a man aged 18-75 years in good health.

This chain's CDR3 is CASTRTGVNSPLHF. The chain has TRBV6-1 and TRBJ1-6; the TCRdb D gene call, TRBD1, has no DNA to confirm it. This CDR3 is 14 amino acids long. CDR1 MNHNS and CDR2 SASEGT come from the germline V gene.

The chain joins TRBV3-1 to TRBJ2-1; checking the TCRdb D call of TRBD2 is not possible without DNA. The germline CDR1 and CDR2 sequences are LGHDT and YNNKEL (reference sequence). The CDR3 spans 16 residues. The CDR3 is CASSQGFGPPYNEQFF.

The V gene is TRBV4-1, the J gene TRBJ2-3; with no DNA, the TCRdb D assignment of TRBD2 cannot be verified. This CDR3 has 15 residues. CDR1 is MGHRA, CDR2 YSYEKL, per germline. The CDR3 here is CASSQVVAGGYTQYF.